This T cell receptor beta chain was identified in a study of blood T cells in healthy people across ages. Primed by a sample-barcoded 5' primer and a J-beta primer mix, a second PCR proceeded for about 6 to 12 cycles. TCRdb ran MiXCR on the 5' RACE reads and lists one entry per CDR3 protein. Seen here are about 1.5 million distinct CDR3 sequences, approximately 43% observed once, and the top ten hold approximately 4.1%. Germline CDR1 reads SGHVS; CDR2 reads FQNEAQ. The V end lost 0 bases, the J end lost 1 base, and 7 bases lay between the germline ends. The CDR3 runs to 16 residues. Sequencing input: blood. The V gene is TRBV7-8, the J gene TRBJ2-6; D gene unclear. The receptor comes from a woman younger than 30 in good health. CDR3 amino acids: CASSLALVSGANVLTF. The DNA for the CDR3 is TGTGCCAGCAGCTTAGCGCTGGTATCTGGGGCCAACGTCCTGACTTTC.